This T cell receptor beta chain was identified in a study of tumor-infiltrating lymphocytes in primary liver carcinoma (dated by TCRdb to between 2016 and 2019). Study-level background: Hepatocellular carcinoma (four) or combined HCC and intrahepatic cholangiocarcinoma (one) was present in the five patients, who were three men and two women aged 30 to 69 years. Reproducibility between technical replicate repertoires was high, with correlation coefficients above 0.95 and mean shared-clone rates roughly 0.86. Roughly 3.5 to 7.5 million productive TCRbeta reads were obtained per sample, and no significant difference in read depth was found between tissue types. A total of some 35 specimens from 5 patients underwent TCRbeta repertoire sequencing, comprising around 25 tumor regions, 5 adjacent noncancerous liver tissues and 5 peripheral blood samples. The tumors of the five patients were staged as T1-T3 N0M0, with maximum diameters ranging from roughly 4 to 10 cm. TCRbeta repertoire sequencing, expression microarrays and whole-exome sequencing were combined in the study across five regions of each liver tumor, with adjacent normal tissue and blood also included. Points the paper makes about the study in general: Because sequencing covered only the TCR beta chain and unpaired alpha chains were not captured, true repertoire diversity is likely underestimated. Consistent with antigen-driven expansion, pairs of tumor regions showed higher repertoire overlap (mean about 36%) than either tumor-adjacent pairs (about 17%) or tumor-blood pairs (about 14%). The study included only a few patients, and the authors note findings should be validated in a larger study. Because the samples were bulk and unsorted, CD4+ and CD8+ T cell repertoires could not be compared. The top 250 clones made up a significantly larger repertoire fraction in tumors than in blood (p = 0.039).

Using a constant-region primer and ProtoScript II reverse transcriptase, TCRbeta-specific cDNA was reverse-transcribed from approximately 500 ng total RNA. Three nested multiplex PCR rounds, following a slightly modified ARM-PCR procedure, were used to build the TCRbeta libraries. Each of the first two PCR rounds ran for about 10 cycles and used multiplex TRBV1-TRBV30 forward primers together with a Cbeta reverse primer. Sample barcodes and Illumina adapters were added in a final 25-cycle PCR with Deep VentR polymerase. Before sequencing, amplicons between 200 and 500 bp were purified from gel using a QIAquick gel extraction kit. The TCRbeta amplicons were sequenced with 250-bp paired-end reads on an Illumina HiSeq 2500. For the original study's pipeline: Quality trimming of reads was performed with Trimmomatic v0.33, and paired reads were merged with FLASH v1.2.11 so that full CDR3 sequences could be recovered. V, D and J germline segments were assigned to the rearranged TCRbeta sequences by MiGEC v1.2.1b. Clonotype statistics and Shannon-Wiener diversity indices were computed with VDJtools v1.0.0. To reduce sampling bias, subsequent analyses other than the diversity analysis used only the 250 most abundant clonotypes in each sample. TCRdb reran the public reads through fastp at Q25 and MiXCR, keeping productive beta chains. When rows share a CDR3 protein, they turn into one entry using the most common DNA and genes. The V and J calls, along with clone size, are taken from TCRdb and not from the paper's own processing. Counted in this sample were over 75,000 distinct CDR3 sequences; approximately 68% of them appeared once. The ten most abundant clones make up around 25% of the sample.

Including the terminal cysteine and phenylalanine, the CDR3 comprises 16 residues. Only CDR3 DNA remains: 48 bases, in frame from the first base. V has 3 bases trimmed and J has 2 bases trimmed; junction bases matching no gene number 9. The germline V gene specifies MGHRA as CDR1 and YSYEKL as CDR2. This clonotype was counted once. Its antigen is unknown. This may stem from a read error, because a much larger clone lies one nucleotide away. Total RNA and DNA were co-extracted from 20-30 mg of bulk tissue with the AllPrep DNA/RNA mini kit, without cell sorting. Surgical resection was performed in China between 2015 and March 2016 on about 5 patients with histopathologically diagnosed primary liver carcinoma. Chronic HBV infection was present in the patients, and the patients were treatment-naive at sampling. Pieces of fresh tumor and adjacent tissue were cut in half, with one half kept in RNAlater at -80 degrees C and the other half sent for histology.

This TCR came from a man aged 35-49 years with primary liver carcinoma and hepatitis B virus infection. Sequencing was carried out using tumor-adjacent normal liver tissue. The rearrangement combines TRBV4-1 with TRBJ2-5; the junction holds 7 bases that match TRBD1. The DNA sequence follows: TGCGCCAGCAGCCATTCCCCGGGACAGTTACAAGAGACCCAGTACTTC. Translated, it reads CASSHSPGQLQETQYF.